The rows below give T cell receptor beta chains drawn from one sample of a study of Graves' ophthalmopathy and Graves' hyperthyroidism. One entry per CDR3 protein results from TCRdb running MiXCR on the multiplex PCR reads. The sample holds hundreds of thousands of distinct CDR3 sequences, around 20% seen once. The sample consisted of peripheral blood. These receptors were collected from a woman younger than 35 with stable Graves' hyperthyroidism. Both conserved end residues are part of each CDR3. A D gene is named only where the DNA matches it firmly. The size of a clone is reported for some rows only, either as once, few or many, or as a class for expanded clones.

TGTGCCAGCAGTTTAGGAGAAGGGAAGAACTATGGCTACACCTTC | CASSLGEGKNYGYTF | TRBJ1-2 | many | TRBV27 | NA
TGTGCCAGCAGGACAAATCCCCCCTACGAGCAGTACTTC | CASRTNPPYEQYF | TRBJ2-7 | NA | TRBV25-1 | NA
TGCAGTGTTCAGGAACCGGGCCCCTATCAGCCCCAGCATTTT | CSVQEPGPYQPQHF | TRBJ1-5 | many | TRBV20-1 | NA
TGTGCCAGCAGTTACGTAGAAACTGAGACCCAGTACTTC | CASSYVETETQYF | TRBJ2-5 | many | TRBV6-4 | NA
TGTGCCAGCAGCACTCAAGGACAGTTACAAGAGACCCAGTACTTC | CASSTQGQLQETQYF | TRBJ2-5 | many | TRBV28 | NA
TGTGCCAGTAATCTACAGGGAGGACGGTTCACTGAAGCTTTCTTT | CASNLQGGRFTEAFF | TRBJ1-1 | NA | TRBV19 | NA
TGTGCCTGGAGTGTACAAGAAGGGGCTTTCTTT | CAWSVQEGAFF | TRBJ1-1 | many | TRBV30 | NA
TGTGCCAGCCGGGACAGATCCTATGGCTACACCTTC | CASRDRSYGYTF | TRBJ1-2 | many | TRBV27 | TRBD1
TGTGCCAGCTCACCATCCCGGCCGAACATTCAGTACTTC | CASSPSRPNIQYF | TRBJ2-4 | many | TRBV18 | NA
TGTGCCAGCAGTCCAGGGGGCCTAAGGGGCTACACCTTC | CASSPGGLRGYTF | TRBJ1-2 | medium-sized | TRBV6-5 | TRBD1
TGCAGTGCTAGAGATCCAGTAGACAGGTGGAATTCACCCCTCCACTTT | CSARDPVDRWNSPLHF | TRBJ1-6 | NA | TRBV20-1 | NA
TGTGCCAGCAGTTTAGGGGGTTCCCTATACGAGCAGTACTTC | CASSLGGSLYEQYF | TRBJ2-7 | many | TRBV27 | NA
TGTGCCAGCAGCCCAAGACCGGGAAAACCCTACGAGCAGTACTTC | CASSPRPGKPYEQYF | TRBJ2-7 | many | TRBV9 | NA
TGTGCCAGCAGCGGATACAGGGGGCCGGCCTATGGCTACACCTTC | CASSGYRGPAYGYTF | TRBJ1-2 | many | TRBV13 | TRBD1
TGTGCCAGCAGCTATATAGCCCTGAACACTGAAGCTTTCTTT | CASSYIALNTEAFF | TRBJ1-1 | many | TRBV12-3/TRBV12-4 | NA
TGTGCCAGCAGTTTTGTAGGGTATGGCTACACCTTC | CASSFVGYGYTF | TRBJ1-2 | NA | TRBV28 | NA
TGTGCCAGCAGCCAGGTCGACGCGAACACCGGGGAGCTGTTTTTT | CASSQVDANTGELFF | TRBJ2-2 | NA | TRBV6-1 | NA
TGTGCCAGCAGTTACCCCAAACAGGGGGGAGACTACGAGCAGTACTTC | CASSYPKQGGDYEQYF | TRBJ2-7 | few | TRBV6-5 | TRBD1
TGTGCCAGCAGCCAAGATCCCGGAAGCTCCTACGAGCAGTACTTC | CASSQDPGSSYEQYF | TRBJ2-7 | many | TRBV14 | NA
TGTGCCAGCTCACTGACCGGGACTAGAACGGAGACCCAGTACTTC | CASSLTGTRTETQYF | TRBJ2-5 | many | TRBV18 | TRBD2
TGTGCCTGGGGCCGGGTCAAAGCTTTCTTT | CAWGRVKAFF | TRBJ1-1 | many | TRBV30 | NA
TGTGCCAGTAGTATAACGGGCGGGAGAAGCGAGCAGTACTTC | CASSITGGRSEQYF | TRBJ2-7 | many | TRBV19 | TRBD2
TGTGCCAGCAGCTTAAGAACAGGGCCTGGCTATGGCTACACCTTC | CASSLRTGPGYGYTF | TRBJ1-2 | many | TRBV7-9 | NA
TGCAGCGCGAGGTATCTGAACACCGGGGAGCTGTTTTTT | CSARYLNTGELFF | TRBJ2-2 | many | TRBV29-1 | NA
TGCAGTGCTAGACAGCCCAGGGACACCGGGGAGCTGTTTTTT | CSARQPRDTGELFF | TRBJ2-2 | many | TRBV20-1 | NA
TGTGCCAGCAGCCCGGGGGGGTCGGGTCAGCCCCAGCATTTT | CASSPGGSGQPQHF | TRBJ1-5 | many | TRBV5-5 | NA
TGTGCCAGCAGCTTAGCGAGGCGGAACACCGGGGAGCTGTTTTTT | CASSLARRNTGELFF | TRBJ2-2 | NA | TRBV11-1 | NA
TGTGCCAGCAGTTCGATTCACGGGCCAAGCTCCTACGAGCAGTACTTC | CASSSIHGPSSYEQYF | TRBJ2-7 | NA | TRBV6-2/TRBV6-3 | NA
TGTGCCAGCAGGAGGAGGGAGGGAACTGAAGCTTTCTTT | CASRRREGTEAFF | TRBJ1-1 | NA | TRBV7-2 | NA
TGCGCCAGCAGCTTGGGTCGCGGGGACTCGAACACTGAAGCTTTCTTT | CASSLGRGDSNTEAFF | TRBJ1-1 | NA | TRBV5-1 | NA
TGTGCCAGCAGTTCGGCTAGCGGGAAGGGAGGCTACGAGCAGTACTTC | CASSSASGKGGYEQYF | TRBJ2-7 | many | TRBV12-3/TRBV12-4 | TRBD2
TGTGCCACCAGTAGGGGTTTAGAGACCCAGTACTTC | CATSRGLETQYF | TRBJ2-5 | NA | TRBV24-1 | NA
TGTGCCAGCAGCCAAGATATCGGAGTCGGAGAGACCCAGTACTTC | CASSQDIGVGETQYF | TRBJ2-5 | NA | TRBV3-1 | NA
TGTGCCAGCAAGGGTAGCGGGAGTCACGAGACCCAGTACTTC | CASKGSGSHETQYF | TRBJ2-5 | many | TRBV14 | TRBD2
TGTGCCAGCAGCCAAGATATCCAGCGGGAGTACGGAGAGACCCAGTACTTC | CASSQDIQREYGETQYF | TRBJ2-5 | many | TRBV3-1 | TRBD2
TGCAGCGTTGAACCACAGGGGGTAGGACTGAACACTGAAGCTTTCTTT | CSVEPQGVGLNTEAFF | TRBJ1-1 | few | TRBV29-1 | TRBD1
TGTGCCAGCAGCTTAAGCCGGGCTAGCGGGAACAGAAACATTCAGTACTTC | CASSLSRASGNRNIQYF | TRBJ2-4 | many | TRBV7-3 | TRBD2
TGCGCCAGCAGCTTGGCCGAGAGCTACGAGCAGTACTTC | CASSLAESYEQYF | TRBJ2-7 | many | TRBV5-1 | NA
TGTGCCAGCAGGACAGGACGATCACCCCTCCACTTT | CASRTGRSPLHF | TRBJ1-6 | many | TRBV6-2/TRBV6-3 | NA
TGTGCCAGCAGCTTAGTTCCAGGGAGCAATCAGCCCCAGCATTTT | CASSLVPGSNQPQHF | TRBJ1-5 | many | TRBV7-2 | NA
TGTGCCTGGAGTGCCCCCCCAGGGACGGCGGAGACCCAGTACTTC | CAWSAPPGTAETQYF | TRBJ2-5 | NA | TRBV30 | NA
TGTGCCAGCTCACAAGGGACAGGGGGCCGTACTGAAGCTTTCTTT | CASSQGTGGRTEAFF | TRBJ1-1 | many | TRBV18 | TRBD1
TGTGCCAGCAGTTTGCGACAGGGAGTTGGCGAGCAGTACTTC | CASSLRQGVGEQYF | TRBJ2-7 | many | TRBV12-3/TRBV12-4 | TRBD1
TGTGCCAGCAGTGAAGACAGGGTTAAAAACATTCAGTACTTC | CASSEDRVKNIQYF | TRBJ2-4 | many | TRBV25-1 | TRBD1
TGTGCCAGCAGTGGACAGCCCGAATCTTTAGGTTTCTTT | CASSGQPESLGFF | TRBJ1-1 | NA | TRBV6-1 | NA
TGCAGCGTTGGCCAGCACTCTGGAAACACCATATATTTT | CSVGQHSGNTIYF | TRBJ1-3 | many | TRBV29-1 | NA
TGCGCCAGCAGCCACGACGACAGGGTTCACTTGAACACTGAAGCTTTCTTT | CASSHDDRVHLNTEAFF | TRBJ1-1 | many | TRBV4-1 | TRBD1
TGTGCCTGGAGTCGGCGGGCGGACACCATATATTTT | CAWSRRADTIYF | TRBJ1-3 | NA | TRBV30 | NA
TGTGCCAGCAGCTTAAAACTCTACGAGCAGTACTTC | CASSLKLYEQYF | TRBJ2-7 | many | TRBV7-9 | NA
TGTGCCAGCAGCTTAGGACAGGGGGCTGGGTACGAGCAGTACTTC | CASSLGQGAGYEQYF | TRBJ2-7 | many | TRBV7-6 | TRBD1
TGTGCCAGCAGCTCCTACAGGGGCACTGAAGCTTGCTTT | CASSSYRGTEACF | TRBJ1-1 | NA | TRBV7-3 | TRBD1
TGTGCCAGCAGCCACGGGGCAGCGCTAGATGGCTACACCTTC | CASSHGAALDGYTF | TRBJ1-2 | NA | TRBV3-1 | NA
TGTGCCAGCAGCTCGGACAGGGGAAACACCATATATTTT | CASSSDRGNTIYF | TRBJ1-3 | few | TRBV7-3 | TRBD1
TGTGCCAGCAGTCACCGGACAGGGGGCGTCTATGGCTACACCTTC | CASSHRTGGVYGYTF | TRBJ1-2 | NA | TRBV28 | TRBD1
TGTGCCAGCAGCTTCGGGACAGGCGATTATGGCTACACCTTC | CASSFGTGDYGYTF | TRBJ1-2 | few | TRBV11-2 | TRBD1